A single sample gave rise to the 20 T cell receptor beta chains below, sequenced in a study of T cell responses to AZD1222 COVID-19 vaccine. The data were produced by immunoSEQ multiplex PCR, yet TCRdb's version contains in-frame clones alone and is incomplete. Altogether tens of thousands of clones are present, 83% being singletons, with the ten largest covering approximately 1.3%. The sequenced sample was peripheral blood, obtained 28 days after the second AZD1222 dose. The receptor set was obtained from an adult who received the AZD1222 COVID-19 vaccine.

Concerning this clone: One junction end disagrees with the germline gene, perhaps due to a read error. The chain is built from TRBV29-1 and TRBJ2-7, with D possibly matching TRBD1 (7 bases). This CDR3 is 12 amino acids long. Per the germline V gene, CDR1 is SQVTM and CDR2 is ANQGSEA. The CDR3 protein is CSVVAGGYAQYF. In DNA, the CDR3 is TGCAGCGTTGTGGCAGGGGGGTACGCGCAGTACTTC.

This clone was seen a single time. This chain uses TRBV28 with TRBJ2-1, with 13 bases aligning to TRBD2. The CDR3 spans 16 residues. Per the germline V gene, CDR1 is MDHEN and CDR2 is SYDVKM. V dropped 6 bases and J dropped 4; count of bases not matched to a gene: 6. CDR3 sequence (DNA): TGTGCCAGCAGACGGGGACTAGCGGGGCCGTACAATGAGCAGTTCTTC. It specifies CASRRGLAGPYNEQFF.

The gene calls are TRBV27 and TRBJ2-7; D remains unclear. The CDR3 covers 14 residues. Germline CDR1 and CDR2: MNHEY and SMNVEV (reference sequence). Trimming shortened V by 5 bases and J by 2 bases, and 13 bases separated the two germline ends. The CDR3 loop is CASSDNTFPYEQYF. For the CDR3, the DNA is TGTGCCAGCAGTGACAACACGTTCCCCTACGAGCAGTACTTC.

This clone was detected a few times. The gene calls are TRBV28 and TRBJ1-5, with D perhaps TRBD1 (6 bases). Germline CDR1 is MDHEN and CDR2 is SYDVKM. With 6 bases removed from V and 3 bases from J, the gap between germline ends came to 12 bases. This CDR3 is built from 14 residues. Written as DNA, the CDR3 is TGTGCCAGCAGGTCGACAGGAGACAATCAGCCCCAGCATTTT. It specifies CASRSTGDNQPQHF.

V is TRBV29-1 and J is TRBJ1-1; D is perhaps TRBD1 (5 bases). This CDR3 is built from 14 residues. Germline values: CDR1 SQVTM, CDR2 ANQGSEA. V lost 3 bases to trimming and J lost 5 bases, with 16 bases between them. CDR3 sequence reads: CSVEVRGAGTEAFF. For the CDR3, the DNA is TGCAGCGTTGAGGTACGGGGCGCGGGGACTGAAGCTTTCTTT.

This chain connects TRBV9 to TRBJ2-7, with TRBD1 identical over 7 bases. The CDR3 loop spans 13 amino acids. Germline assignment: CDR1 SGDLS and CDR2 YYNGEE. The trim removed 4 bases at V and 3 bases at J, leaving 4 bases unmatched. The CDR3 loop reads CASSRDSNYEQYF. CDR3 coding DNA: TGTGCCAGCAGCCGGGACAGCAACTACGAGCAGTACTTC. The complete variable domain, with remaining parts taken from reference TRBV9 and TRBJ2-7, reads DSGVTQTPKHLITATGQRVTLRCSPRSGDLSVYWYQQSLDQGLQFLIQYYNGEERAKGNILERFSAQQFPDLHSELNLSSLELGDSALYFCASSRDSNYEQYFGPGTRLTVT.

The rearrangement uses TRBV9 and TRBJ1-6, with 10 bases fitting TRBD1. Germline CDR1 and CDR2: SGDLS and YYNGEE. With V trimmed by 4 bases and J by 9 bases, 7 bases remained unmatched. This CDR3 has 15 amino acids. The CDR3 protein is CASSPRDRGGSPLHF. The CDR3 region has the DNA TGTGCCAGCAGCCCCCGGGACAGGGGCGGTTCACCCCTCCACTTT.

CDR3 protein: CASSNRRTGNTEAFF. CDR3 DNA sequence: TGTGCCAGCAGCAATAGGAGGACAGGGAACACTGAAGCTTTCTTT. The chain employs TRBV21-1 and TRBJ1-1; the table's D call, TRBD1, was not checked against the DNA. TRBV21-1 is assigned pseudogene status. The CDR3 runs to 15 residues.

V gene TRBV6-5 combines with J gene TRBJ1-5; D possibly corresponds to TRBD1 (5 bases). The CDR3 runs 13 residues. V was cut by 6 bases and J by 3 bases, with 9 bases left in between. Germline lookup yields CDR1 MNHEY and CDR2 SVGAGI. The CDR3: CASRPGPNQPQHF. CDR3 sequence (DNA): TGTGCCAGCAGGCCAGGGCCCAATCAGCCCCAGCATTTT.

This clone was seen only a few times. The rearrangement links TRBV11-3 to TRBJ1-5; a possible D gene is TRBD1 (6 bases). CDR3 length: 18 amino acids. CDR1 is SGHNT, CDR2 YENEEA, per germline. With 1 base removed from V and 1 base from J, the gap between germline ends came to 17 bases. The CDR3 bases are TGTGCCAGCAGCTTAGGAGGTTGGGACAAGAGGAGCAATCAGCCCCAGCATTTT. Translation gives CASSLGGWDKRSNQPQHF.

To note about this clone: One end of the junction is discordant with germline, which a read error may explain. This rearrangement joins TRBV7-9 to TRBJ2-7, with D unresolved. Germline-derived CDR1 and CDR2 are SEHNR and FQNEAQ (reference sequence). The CDR3 runs to 13 residues. The CDR3 DNA is TGTGCCAGCACCTTAATTTCAGGTAGCGAGCAGTACTTC. It is translated as CASTLISGSEQYF.

V usage is TRBV2 and J usage is TRBJ2-5; 13 bases map to TRBD2. Germline V CDR1 and CDR2: SNHLY, FYNNEI. The CDR3 sequence is 15 residues long. Unmatched junction bases numbered 6, after V lost 7 bases and J lost 4 bases. The CDR3 is CASTGLAGVGETQYF. CDR3 DNA: TGTGCCAGCACCGGACTAGCGGGAGTTGGAGAGACCCAGTACTTC.

This clone was seen a few times. CDR3 residues: CATSRDLGSLTRYF. DNA for the CDR3: TGTGCCACCAGCAGAGATCTTGGGAGTTTGACACGGTACTTC. This chain joins TRBV15 and TRBJ2-7, with D possibly matching TRBD2 (5 bases). The V and J ends lost 0 bases and 12 bases respectively, with 18 bases between them. The CDR3 covers 14 residues. Per the germline V gene, CDR1 is LNHNV and CDR2 is YYDKDF (reference sequence).

The V call is TRBV3-1 (or the pseudogene TRBV3-2), the J call TRBJ1-1, with 9 bases matching TRBD1. The germline gives CDR1 LGHDT, CDR2 YNNKEL (reference sequence). The CDR3 length is 15 residues. Trimming took 3 bases from V and 7 from J; bases not matched to a gene: 9. The CDR3 region is CASSQPGTGQHEAFF. CDR3 nucleotide sequence: TGTGCCAGCAGCCAGCCCGGGACAGGGCAGCATGAAGCTTTCTTT.

This clone showed up just a few times. V is TRBV30 and J is TRBJ1-1, with TRBD1 identical over 7 bases. The CDR3 consists of 13 residues. Trimming at V came to 8 bases and at J to 0 bases, leaving 6 bases not matched to a gene. Germline CDR1 reads GTSNPN; CDR2 reads SVGIG (reference sequence). The CDR3 sequence is CATPGQLNTEAFF. In DNA, the CDR3 is TGTGCCACCCCGGGACAGTTGAACACTGAAGCTTTCTTT.

The gene calls are TRBV12-3 or TRBV12-4 and TRBJ2-5; D ambiguous. Deletions cut 2 bases from V and 5 bases from J, with 9 bases between. The CDR3 spans 13 residues. CDR3 DNA sequence: TGTGCCAGCAGTTTAATCCTGAGGGAGACCCAGTACTTC. This translates into CASSLILRETQYF.

V usage is TRBV7-9 and J usage is TRBJ2-7; 9 bases are a match to TRBD2. Germline V gene lookup returns CDR1 SEHNR and CDR2 FQNEAQ (reference sequence). This CDR3 is 13 amino acids long. V gave up 3 bases and J gave up 4 bases; unmatched junction bases: 1. The CDR3 DNA sequence: TGTGCCAGCAGCTTTAGCGGGAGTTACGAGCAGTACTTC. This sequence encodes CASSFSGSYEQYF.

This chain links TRBV9 with TRBJ2-1; 7 nucleotides line up with TRBD2. The J segment lost 0 bases and the V segment lost 3 bases, leaving 9 bases of the junction unmatched. The CDR3 totals 17 residues. Germline V lookup: CDR1 SGDLS, CDR2 YYNGEE. CDR3 coding DNA: TGTGCCAGCAGCGGAGGCCCTAGCGGCCTCTCCTACAATGAGCAGTTCTTC. Encoded protein: CASSGGPSGLSYNEQFF.

The V call is TRBV5-6, the J call TRBJ2-7; a weak D match, TRBD1 (5 bases). CDR1 and CDR2 from the germline V gene are SGHDT and YYEEEE. V lost 3 bases and J 0 bases, leaving 19 bases between the germline ends. The CDR3 has 17 residues. CDR3 DNA sequence: TGTGCCAGCAGCTCCTCATTTAGGGGCCCCATCTCCTACGAGCAGTACTTC. This gives the protein CASSSSFRGPISYEQYF.

The genes are TRBV12-5 and TRBJ1-5; TRBD1 is a possible D gene (5 bases). This CDR3 spans 12 amino acids. With 9 bases removed from V and 4 bases from J, the gap between germline ends came to 10 bases. CDR1 and CDR2 (germline): LGHNT, FRNRAP. The CDR3 spells CASGRGNQPQHF. CDR3 DNA sequence: TGTGCTAGCGGCCGGGGGAATCAGCCCCAGCATTTT.